The source of this TCR beta chain is a study of cytomegalovirus exposure and HLA in healthy donors. This table comes from immunoSEQ multiplex PCR, and its TCRdb copy is limited to in-frame clones, with some not included. The table lists 200,000 or so clones, roughly 84% of them singletons. Regarding the study as a whole: High sensitivity and specificity were reportedly achieved when the classifier diagnosed cytomegalovirus status. According to the study, around 160 TCR beta chains were cytomegalovirus-associated. Rarity characterized most TCR sequences, yet some public TCRs appeared in many donors.

A roughly 130-subject validation cohort, separate from the roughly 680-subject first cohort, supplied the donors. This clone was seen only a few times. Its antigen is currently unknown. Trimming stripped 6 bases from V and 2 bases from J, with 11 bases between. Germline V CDR1 and CDR2: ENHRY, SYGVKD. The CDR3 has 13 amino acids. The sample was PBMCs. The V and J genes are TRBV10-3 and TRBJ2-7; D perhaps matches TRBD2 (5 bases). This TCR derives from a man aged 18 to 29 in good health and CMV-seropositive. DNA of the CDR3: TGTGCCATCAGGGGCGGGTCCACCTACGAGCAGTACTTC. This sequence encodes CAIRGGSTYEQYF.